This T cell receptor (beta chain) comes out of a study of T cell responses to AZD1222 COVID-19 vaccine. The overall study: Second-dose intervals near 4 or 12 weeks were combined. Study-wide results and limits: A reported finding is that nearly half of spike-specific TCRs target unmutated variant regions.

Clones were read by immunoSEQ multiplex PCR, and TCRdb kept only the in-frame ones, dropping some. The sample has 150,000 or so clones; around nine tenths are singletons. This clone appeared once. Its antigen is as yet unknown. Trimming cost V 5 bases and J 5 bases, with 20 bases left between them. The CDR3 covers 16 residues. Germline V lookup: CDR1 SGHVS, CDR2 FQNEAQ. The sample in question was peripheral blood, obtained on day 0 of AZD1222 vaccination. This clonotype was sampled from an adult in good health. The J gene is TRBJ2-3, the V gene TRBV7-8, with D hard to call. CDR3: CASSPTELAAQDTQYF. DNA for the CDR3: TGTGCCAGCAGCCCCACCGAGTTAGCTGCCCAAGATACGCAGTATTTT.